The text below deals with one T cell receptor beta chain. The CDR3 consists of 14 residues. From germline, CDR1 is MNHEY and CDR2 SMNVEV (reference sequence). Trimming cost V 3 bases and J 8 bases, with 14 bases left between them. This entry belongs to a study of blood T cell repertoires in COVID-19. Repertoires were generated with immunoSEQ multiplex PCR, while TCRdb's copy carries only in-frame clones and drops some. This sample has over 9,000 clones, with about 86% found just once. The J gene is TRBJ2-4, the V gene TRBV27; unclear D gene. The clonotype comes from a man aged 60-69 years with acute or convalescent COVID-19. Sequencing was carried out using peripheral blood. The CDR3 loop is CASSFGPNIDIQYF. CDR3 coding DNA: TGTGCCAGCAGTTTTGGTCCCAATATAGACATTCAGTACTTC.